Listed here is a single TCR beta chain. Generated by immunoSEQ multiplex PCR, the TCRdb table keeps only in-frame clones and is missing some. The top ten clones hold under 1.2% of a sample with 150,000 or so clones, around 90% of them seen once. V dropped 5 bases and J dropped 2 bases, with 6 bases sitting between them. CDR1 is LNHDA, CDR2 SQIVND, per germline (reference sequence). CDR3 length: 12 amino acids. This specimen comes from a study of T cell responses to AZD1222 COVID-19 vaccine. This specimen was peripheral blood, taken 28 days after the second AZD1222 dose. The chain employs TRBV19 and TRBJ2-5; D is unclear. This clonotype originated in an adult who received the AZD1222 COVID-19 vaccine. This CDR3 reads CASSARQETQYF. As DNA, the CDR3 is TGTGCCAGTAGTGCTAGACAAGAGACCCAGTACTTC. Together with reference TRBV19 and TRBJ2-5, the CDR3 gives the full variable domain: DGGITQSPKYLFRKEGQNVTLSCEQNLNHDAMYWYRQDPGQGLRLIYYSQIVNDFQKGDIAEGYSVSREKKESFPLTVTSAQKNPTAFYLCASSARQETQYFGPGTRLLVL.